These 8 T cell receptor beta chains were sequenced from one sample in a study of PD-L1 blockade in urothelial cancer. Here immunoSEQ multiplex PCR was the method, and the copy in TCRdb shows in-frame clones only, minus some. The sample includes 40,000 to 60,000 clones, 80% to 90% of them seen just once. As to time point: peripheral blood 6 weeks after treatment start. The sequenced sample was PBMCs, obtained around atezolizumab (anti-PD-L1) treatment. The source of these receptors is an older man with urothelial cancer.

This clone was counted a few times. The chain links TRBV10-3 to TRBJ1-1; D not certain. V lost 6 bases, J lost 0 bases, and 5 bases lay in between. CDR1 and CDR2 (germline): ENHRY, SYGVKD. The length of the CDR3 is 12 residues. CDR3 amino acids: CAISRMNTEAFF. The CDR3 nucleotides are TGTGCCATCAGCCGTATGAACACTGAAGCTTTCTTT.

The chain joins TRBV5-1 to TRBJ2-5; maybe TRBD1 (5 bases). Trimming left V 6 bases short and J 2 bases short, with 17 bases between. Germline CDR1 SGHRS, CDR2 YFSETQ. The CDR3 is 15 residues long. CDR3 protein: CASTSGWAAQETQYF. CDR3 in DNA: TGCGCCAGCACCTCAGGGTGGGCGGCGCAAGAGACCCAGTACTTC.

The rearrangement links TRBV5-1 to TRBJ1-1, with TRBD1 identical over 10 bases. V shed 5 bases and J 1 base; nucleotides not matched to a gene: 5. The V gene's germline CDR1 is SGHRS and CDR2 YFSETQ. The CDR3 is 15 residues long. The CDR3, as DNA: TGCGCCAGCAGGCGACAGGGGGCTTGGAACACTGAAGCTTTCTTT. It is translated as CASRRQGAWNTEAFF. Full variable domain (rest looked up from reference TRBV5-1 and TRBJ1-1): KAGVTQTPRYLIKTRGQQVTLSCSPISGHRSVSWYQQTPGQGLQFLFEYFSETQRNKGNFPGRFSGRQFSNSRSEMNVSTLELGDSALYLCASRRQGAWNTEAFFGQGTRLTVV.

Concerning this clone: Compared with germline, one end of the junction differs, possibly owing to a read error. The CDR3 bases are TGCGCCAGCAGTTTGGACAGGGGGGACACCGGGGAGCTGTTTTTT. Translating it yields CASSLDRGDTGELFF. V is TRBV5-1 and J is TRBJ2-2, with 10 bases fitting TRBD1. This CDR3 contains 15 residues. Germline V CDR1 and CDR2: SGHRS, YFSETQ.

The V gene is TRBV5-6, the J gene TRBJ2-5, with 8 bases fitting TRBD1. The germline CDR1 and CDR2 sequences are SGHDT and YYEEEE. CDR3 length: 15 amino acids. V lost 4 bases to trimming and J lost 2 bases; unmatched junction nucleotides: 7. The CDR3 DNA follows: TGTGCCAGCAGCCCCGAACAGGGGGAACAAGAGACCCAGTACTTC. Protein sequence: CASSPEQGEQETQYF.

This rearrangement joins TRBV5-6 to TRBJ2-1; D unclear. The CDR3 sequence is 12 residues long. V gave up 3 bases and J gave up 6 bases, with 7 bases separating them. The germline CDR1 and CDR2 sequences are SGHDT and YYEEEE. CDR3 DNA: TGTGCCAGCAGCTCGCGGCGCAATGAGCAGTTCTTC. It encodes CASSSRRNEQFF. Supplemented by reference TRBV5-6 and TRBJ2-1, the full variable domain reads DAGVTQSPTHLIKTRGQQVTLRCSPKSGHDTVSWYQQALGQGPQFIFQYYEEEERQRGNFPDRFSGHQFPNYSSELNVNALLLGDSALYLCASSSRRNEQFFGPGTRLTVL.

The chain couples TRBV5-1 to TRBJ1-6; the D is unclear. Trimming took 4 bases from V and 8 from J, leaving 13 bases between them. Germline CDR1 is SGHRS and CDR2 is YFSETQ. This CDR3 is built from 14 residues. The CDR3 sequence: CASSTDPGDSPLHF. As DNA, the CDR3 is TGCGCCAGCAGCACGGACCCCGGGGATTCACCCCTCCACTTT.

This clone showed up just a few times. V and J are TRBV2 and TRBJ2-7; 9 bases align to TRBD2. Germline values: CDR1 SNHLY, CDR2 FYNNEI. This CDR3 is built from 15 residues. Unmatched junction bases numbered 12, after V lost 6 bases and J lost 6 bases. CDR3: CASRAGTSTDREQYF. The DNA for the CDR3 is TGTGCCAGCAGGGCCGGGACTAGCACTGATCGCGAGCAGTACTTC.